The following is a TCR beta chain sequence with its context. What it binds is not known. CDR1 is LNHDA and CDR2 is SQIVND in the germline V gene (reference sequence). CDR3 length: 14 residues. V dropped 4 bases and J dropped 3 bases, with 13 bases sitting between them. The data belong to a study of T cell responses to AZD1222 COVID-19 vaccine. Study-level results: The study found Spike-specific TCR breadth and depth rose after two AZD1222 doses. Dominant at 160-218 and 743-854, vaccine-associated CD4 TCRs also spanned spike. Repertoires were sampled only after the peak T cell response. Donors skewed white British and female; clonal diversity was possibly underestimated.

Only in-frame clones appear in the TCRdb table, and some are missing; sequencing was by immunoSEQ multiplex PCR. Of 150,000 to 250,000 clones listed, about 89% were seen once; the top ten hold around 3.6%. The clonotype was recovered from an adult who received the AZD1222 COVID-19 vaccine. The source material was peripheral blood, sampled 28 days after the second AZD1222 dose. V usage is TRBV19 and J usage is TRBJ2-7; D is perhaps TRBD1 or TRBD2 (6 bases each). The chain's CDR3 is CASSTGDFGYEQYF. DNA for the CDR3: TGTGCCAGTAGTACAGGGGACTTCGGCTACGAGCAGTACTTC.